The following is a TCR beta chain sequence with its context. The germline CDR1 and CDR2 sequences are MNHEY and SVGAGI. The CDR3 has 15 residues. V dropped 2 bases and J dropped 2 bases, with 12 bases sitting between them. These data belong to a study of blood T cell repertoires in COVID-19. Across the study: T cells, B-cell-depleted T cells, or PBMCs provided the cDNA or gDNA that served as material.

Generated by immunoSEQ multiplex PCR, the TCRdb table keeps only in-frame clones and is missing some. The sample lists tens of thousands of clones, less than 85% occurring once. Material for sequencing was peripheral blood. The clonotype comes from a man older than 75 with acute or convalescent COVID-19. The chain carries TRBV6-5 and TRBJ1-1; D gene uncertain. The CDR3 bases are TGTGCCAGCAGTTACACCCCGACAAGCAACACTGAAGCTTTCTTT. Translation gives CASSYTPTSNTEAFF.